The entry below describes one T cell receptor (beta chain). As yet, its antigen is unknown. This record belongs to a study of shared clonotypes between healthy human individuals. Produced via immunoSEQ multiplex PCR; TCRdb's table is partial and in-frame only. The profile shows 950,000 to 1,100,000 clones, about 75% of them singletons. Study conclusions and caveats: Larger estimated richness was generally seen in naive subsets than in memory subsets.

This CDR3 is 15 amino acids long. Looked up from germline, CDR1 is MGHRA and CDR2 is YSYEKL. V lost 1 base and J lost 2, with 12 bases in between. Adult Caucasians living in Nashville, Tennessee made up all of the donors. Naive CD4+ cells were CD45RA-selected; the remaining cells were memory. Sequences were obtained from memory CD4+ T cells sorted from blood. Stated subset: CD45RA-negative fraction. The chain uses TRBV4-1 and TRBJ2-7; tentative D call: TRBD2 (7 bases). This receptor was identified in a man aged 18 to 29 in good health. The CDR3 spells CASSQGAGATYEQYF. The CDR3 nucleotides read TGCGCCAGCAGCCAAGGTGCGGGGGCTACCTACGAGCAGTACTTC.